Listed below are T cell receptor beta chains from one sample, sequenced in a study of glioma-infiltrating T cells after dendritic cell vaccination. The method was immunoSEQ multiplex PCR; TCRdb's version includes in-frame clones alone and lacks a portion of them. The repertoire holds more than 85,000 clones, with around 90% as singletons. The sequences come from blood, collected after dendritic cell vaccination. Every receptor here comes from a human donor with glioblastoma. Each CDR3 is given with its conserved first and last residue. A D gene is named only where the DNA matches it firmly. Clone size appears in some rows only: once, few, many, or a class for an expanded clone.

clone_size j_call v_call d_call cdr3_aa cdr3_nt
once TRBJ2-7 TRBV7-9 TRBD2 CASSLQGLAGGPLWEQYF TGTGCCAGCAGCTTACAGGGACTAGCGGGAGGGCCTCTCTGGGAGCAGTACTTC
- TRBJ1-3 TRBV7-9 TRBD1 CASSRTGEVNTIYF TGTGCCAGCAGCCGGACAGGGGAGGTAAACACCATATATTTT
- TRBJ1-1 TRBV5-1 - CASSSRTDGVGTEAFF TGCGCCAGCAGCTCTCGGACAGATGGCGTAGGGACTGAAGCTTTCTTT
- TRBJ2-1 TRBV2 - CASSARTLIGSDHNEQFF TGTGCCAGCAGTGCCAGAACCCTCATAGGGAGTGATCACAATGAGCAGTTCTTC
- TRBJ2-7 TRBV19 - CASRLGAGSSYEQYF TGTGCCAGTAGATTGGGGGCGGGTAGCTCCTACGAGCAGTACTTC
- TRBJ1-3 TRBV7-2 - CASSFQGFGNTIYF TGTGCCAGCAGCTTTCAGGGATTTGGAAACACCATATATTTT
- TRBJ1-3 TRBV18 - CASSPAGASFSGNTIYF TGTGCCAGCTCACCTGCGGGGGCGAGCTTCTCTGGAAACACCATATATTTT
- TRBJ2-7 TRBV25-1 - CASSDRPSYEQYF TGTGCCAGCAGTGACAGGCCCTCCTACGAGCAGTACTTC
- TRBJ1-1 TRBV6-5 TRBD1 CASSPATGGKTEAFF TGTGCCAGCAGTCCCGCGACAGGGGGCAAAACTGAAGCTTTCTTT
- TRBJ2-7 TRBV29-1 TRBD1 CSVAGQGTDEQYF TGCAGCGTAGCGGGACAGGGGACCGACGAGCAGTACTTC
- TRBJ1-3 TRBV30 - CAWSLGNTIYF TGTGCCTGGAGTCTTGGAAACACCATATATTTT
- TRBJ2-7 TRBV27 TRBD1 CASSRQGAEQYF TGTGCCAGCAGTCGACAGGGGGCCGAGCAGTACTTC
- TRBJ2-2 TRBV5-1 - CASSWGQANTGELFF TGCGCCAGCAGCTGGGGCCAGGCGAACACCGGGGAGCTGTTTTTT